This is a list of T cell receptor beta chains from one sample in a study of cytomegalovirus exposure and HLA in healthy donors. This table comes from immunoSEQ multiplex PCR, and its TCRdb copy is limited to in-frame clones, with some not included. The sample shows roughly 140,000 clones, 80% of them seen only once. Sample: PBMCs. The receptor set was obtained from a middle-aged man in good health and CMV-seronegative. Each CDR3 is given with its conserved first and last residue. Not every row has a clone size; where given, it reads once, few, many or a size class.

clone_size: .; j_call: TRBJ2-7; v_call: TRBV7-9; cdr3_aa: CASSQGGGASYEQYF
clone_size: .; j_call: TRBJ1-5; v_call: TRBV27; cdr3_aa: CASSQKIHNQPQHF
clone_size: .; j_call: TRBJ2-2; v_call: TRBV5-8; cdr3_aa: CASSLLGANTGELFF
clone_size: .; j_call: TRBJ1-5; v_call: TRBV18; cdr3_aa: CASSPSDRGNQPQHF
clone_size: .; j_call: TRBJ1-6; v_call: TRBV7-9; cdr3_aa: CASSQTVYNSPLHF
clone_size: few; j_call: TRBJ1-5; v_call: TRBV7-2; cdr3_aa: CASSTDRAMSQPQHF
clone_size: once; j_call: TRBJ2-7; v_call: TRBV7-6; cdr3_aa: CASSSDLGTRDEQYF
clone_size: .; j_call: TRBJ2-7; v_call: TRBV30; cdr3_aa: CAWSRTISGRQGGEQYF
clone_size: few; j_call: TRBJ2-3; v_call: TRBV5-6; cdr3_aa: CASSLAAGGSLDTQYF
clone_size: .; j_call: TRBJ2-3; v_call: TRBV14; cdr3_aa: CASSLTPQGVSTGTQYF
clone_size: .; j_call: TRBJ1-1; v_call: TRBV13; cdr3_aa: CASRQGTGMPEAFF
clone_size: once; j_call: TRBJ2-4; v_call: TRBV30; cdr3_aa: CAWSVYIRDSKNIQYF